The 19 T cell receptor beta chains below all came from one sample that was sequenced in a study of T cells expressing NK-cell markers. TCRdb re-called the 5' RACE reads and gives one entry per CDR3 protein, without DNA. The sample's table shows over 350,000 distinct CDR3 sequences. Material for sequencing was blood T cells: a sorted CD56 or NKG2C T cell subset, CD4+ or CD8+ T cells, or bulk PBMC T cells (not recorded which). The source of these receptors is a woman aged 45-60 years in good health.

This chain links TRBV6-5 with TRBJ2-1. CDR1 MNHEY and CDR2 SVGAGI come from the germline V gene. This CDR3 contains 15 residues. The CDR3 is CASSLHKADYNEQFF.

V usage is TRBV21-1 and J usage is TRBJ2-4; the TCRdb call, TRBD1, lacks DNA for checking. TRBV21-1 counts as a pseudogene. The CDR3 runs 15 residues. Here the CDR3 reads CATPLPSLSKNIQYF.

CDR3 sequence: CASNPGLAGGNEQFF. V gene TRBV10-2 combines with J gene TRBJ2-1; TCRdb selects TRBD2, and the lack of DNA leaves this call unchecked. Per germline, CDR1 WSHSY and CDR2 SAAADI. The CDR3 is made up of 15 amino acids.

The rearrangement links TRBV12-3 or TRBV12-4 to TRBJ2-1; the TCRdb call, TRBD2, lacks DNA for checking. The CDR3 is made up of 18 amino acids. CDR3 amino acids: CASREGLAGVSSYNEQFF.

The chain employs TRBV2 and TRBJ2-1; TCRdb calls TRBD2, which cannot be checked without DNA. In germline, CDR1 is SNHLY, CDR2 FYNNEI. The CDR3 is 15 residues long. This chain's CDR3 is CASSFLAGDFDEQFF.

The rearrangement links TRBV12-3 or TRBV12-4 to TRBJ2-4; there is no DNA to check the TCRdb D call of TRBD1. The CDR3 is made up of 14 amino acids. CDR3 sequence reads: CASFRDGAKNIQYF.

The rearrangement joins TRBV27 to TRBJ1-4; TCRdb calls TRBD1, which cannot be checked without DNA. CDR1 MNHEY and CDR2 SMNVEV come from the germline V gene (reference sequence). The CDR3 contains 15 residues. The CDR3 loop is CASSGGQGAQEKLFF.

The chain carries TRBV4-2 and TRBJ2-1; the TCRdb D gene call, TRBD1, has no DNA to confirm it. The CDR3 consists of 14 residues. The germline V gene has CDR1 LGHNA and CDR2 YNFKEQ. CDR3 region: CASSQDVLGGEQFF.

The chain couples TRBV12-3 or TRBV12-4 to TRBJ1-1; with no DNA, the TCRdb D assignment of TRBD1 cannot be verified. The CDR3 sequence is 18 residues long. The chain's CDR3 is CASSSSDRGRPVVGEAFF.

The rearrangement links TRBV14 to TRBJ2-3. Germline CDR1 SGHDN, CDR2 FVKESK. The CDR3 contains 18 residues. This CDR3 reads CASSQDVALRMTLDTQYF.

The genes are TRBV7-9 and TRBJ1-1. The CDR3 loop spans 15 amino acids. Germline CDR1 is SEHNR and CDR2 is FQNEAQ (reference sequence). CDR3 loop: CASSFNTPKDTEAFF.

This rearrangement joins TRBV5-1 to TRBJ2-1; TCRdb outputs TRBD1, but without DNA this stays unchecked. The CDR3 covers 15 residues. CDR1 SGHRS and CDR2 YFSETQ come from the germline V gene. This CDR3 reads CASSSDRAIGNEQFF.

The V gene is TRBV4-1, the J gene TRBJ1-4; the TCRdb D gene call, TRBD1, has no DNA to confirm it. The CDR3 runs 15 residues. The germline gives CDR1 MGHRA, CDR2 YSYEKL. The CDR3 protein is CASSQGWDAHEKLFF.

The chain links TRBV12-3 or TRBV12-4 to TRBJ2-1; TCRdb returns TRBD2, unconfirmable since there is no DNA. This CDR3 contains 16 residues. CDR3 sequence: CASRPMTSGRVDEQFF.

The rearrangement links TRBV12-3 or TRBV12-4 to TRBJ1-2; the D call from TCRdb, TRBD1, cannot be confirmed without DNA. The CDR3 contains 13 residues. The CDR3 loop reads CASSSRDNYGYTF.

This chain uses TRBV2 with TRBJ1-1. The CDR3 sequence is 12 residues long. From germline, CDR1 is SNHLY and CDR2 FYNNEI. CDR3 region: CASSEYETAAFF.

V gene TRBV7-9 combines with J gene TRBJ2-5; TCRdb proposes TRBD1, but this gene call is untestable without DNA. Germline V gives CDR1 SEHNR, CDR2 FQNEAQ (reference sequence). The CDR3 extends over 13 amino acids. CDR3 in amino acids: CASSSQVEETQYF.

The rearrangement links TRBV29-1 to TRBJ2-2; without DNA, the TCRdb call of TRBD2 cannot be checked. The CDR3 is 14 residues long. Germline values: CDR1 SQVTM, CDR2 ANQGSEA. CDR3 region: CSASLAGETGELFF.

The chain combines TRBV5-6 with TRBJ2-2; TCRdb's D call of TRBD1 is untestable without DNA. This CDR3 has 12 amino acids. Germline V gene lookup returns CDR1 SGHDT and CDR2 YYEEEE. CDR3 residues: CASSLGIRELFF.